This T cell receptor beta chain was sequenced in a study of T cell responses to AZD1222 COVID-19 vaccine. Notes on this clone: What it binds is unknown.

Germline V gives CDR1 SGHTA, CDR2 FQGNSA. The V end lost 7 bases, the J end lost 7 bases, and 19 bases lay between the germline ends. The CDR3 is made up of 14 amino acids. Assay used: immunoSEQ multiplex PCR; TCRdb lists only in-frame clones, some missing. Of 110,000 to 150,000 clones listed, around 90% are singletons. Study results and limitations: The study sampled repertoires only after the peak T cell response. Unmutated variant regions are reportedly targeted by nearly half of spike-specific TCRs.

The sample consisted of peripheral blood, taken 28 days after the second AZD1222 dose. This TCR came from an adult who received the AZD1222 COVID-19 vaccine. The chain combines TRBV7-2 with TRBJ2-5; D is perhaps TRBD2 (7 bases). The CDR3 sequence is CASIIGGASLTQYF. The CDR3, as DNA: TGTGCCAGCATCATAGGGGGGGCCTCCTTGACCCAGTACTTC.